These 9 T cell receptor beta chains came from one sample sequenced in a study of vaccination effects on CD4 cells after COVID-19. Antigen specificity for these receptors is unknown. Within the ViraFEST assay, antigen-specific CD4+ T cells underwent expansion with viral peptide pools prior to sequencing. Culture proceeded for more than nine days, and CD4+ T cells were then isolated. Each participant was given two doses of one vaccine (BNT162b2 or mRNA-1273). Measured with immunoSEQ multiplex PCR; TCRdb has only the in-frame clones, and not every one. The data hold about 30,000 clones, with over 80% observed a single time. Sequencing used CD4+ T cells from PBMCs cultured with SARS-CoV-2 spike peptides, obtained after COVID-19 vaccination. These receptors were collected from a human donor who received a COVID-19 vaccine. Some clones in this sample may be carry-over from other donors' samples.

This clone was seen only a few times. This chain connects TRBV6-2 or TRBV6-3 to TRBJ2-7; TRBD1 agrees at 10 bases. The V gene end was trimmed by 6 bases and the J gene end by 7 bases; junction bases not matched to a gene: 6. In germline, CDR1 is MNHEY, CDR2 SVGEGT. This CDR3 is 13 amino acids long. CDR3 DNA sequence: TGTGCCAGCAGCAGGGACAGGGGTTGGGAGCAGTACGTC. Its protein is CASSRDRGWEQYV.

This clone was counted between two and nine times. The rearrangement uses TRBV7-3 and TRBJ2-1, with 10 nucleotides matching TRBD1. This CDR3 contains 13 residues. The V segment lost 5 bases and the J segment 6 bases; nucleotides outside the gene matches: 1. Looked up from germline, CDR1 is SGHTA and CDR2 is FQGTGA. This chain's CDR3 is CASSRTGGNEQFF. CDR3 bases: TGTGCCAGCAGCCGGACAGGGGGCAATGAGCAGTTCTTC. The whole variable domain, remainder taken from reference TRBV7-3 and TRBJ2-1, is GAGVSQTPSNKVTEKGKYVELRCDPISGHTALYWYRQSLGQGPEFLIYFQGTGAADDSGLPNDRFFAVRPEGSVSTLKIQRTERGDSAVYLCASSRTGGNEQFFGPGTRLTVL.

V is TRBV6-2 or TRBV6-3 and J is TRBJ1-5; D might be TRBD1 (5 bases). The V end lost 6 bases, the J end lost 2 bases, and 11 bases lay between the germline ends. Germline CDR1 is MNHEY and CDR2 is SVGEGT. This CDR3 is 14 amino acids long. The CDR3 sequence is CASSWDLGNQPQHF. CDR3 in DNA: TGTGCCAGCAGCTGGGACCTGGGCAATCAGCCCCAGCATTTT.

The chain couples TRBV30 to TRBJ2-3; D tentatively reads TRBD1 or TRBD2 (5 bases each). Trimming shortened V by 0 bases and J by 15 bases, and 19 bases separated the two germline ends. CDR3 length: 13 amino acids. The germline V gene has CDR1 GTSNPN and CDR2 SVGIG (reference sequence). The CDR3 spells CAWSVLELGPKYF. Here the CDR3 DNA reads TGTGCCTGGAGTGTATTGGAGTTGGGACCGAAATATTTT.

In DNA form, the CDR3 reads TGTGCCAGCAGCCCGCCGGGACTCTTCACAGATACGCAGTATTTT. Translated: CASSPPGLFTDTQYF. This chain uses TRBV11-1 with TRBJ2-3, with D possibly TRBD2 on 6 matching bases. The CDR3 is 15 amino acids. V lost 5 bases to trimming and J lost 2 bases, with 14 bases between them. The germline gives CDR1 SGHAT, CDR2 FQDESV (reference sequence).

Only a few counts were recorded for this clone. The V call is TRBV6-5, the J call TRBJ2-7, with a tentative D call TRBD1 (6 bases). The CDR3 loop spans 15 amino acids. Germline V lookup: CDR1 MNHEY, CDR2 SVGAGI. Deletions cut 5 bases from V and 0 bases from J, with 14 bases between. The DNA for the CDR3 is TGTGCCAGCAGTCCTGGGGGCAGTAGCTCCTACGAGCAGTACGTC. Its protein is CASSPGGSSSYEQYV.

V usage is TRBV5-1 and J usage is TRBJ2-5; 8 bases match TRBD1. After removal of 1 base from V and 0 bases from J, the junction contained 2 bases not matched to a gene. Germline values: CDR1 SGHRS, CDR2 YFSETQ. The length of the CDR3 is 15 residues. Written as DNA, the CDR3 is TGCGCCAGCAGCTTGATGGACAGGGACCAAGAGACCCAGTACTTC. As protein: CASSLMDRDQETQYF. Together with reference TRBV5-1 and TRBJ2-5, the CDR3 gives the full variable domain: KAGVTQTPRYLIKTRGQQVTLSCSPISGHRSVSWYQQTPGQGLQFLFEYFSETQRNKGNFPGRFSGRQFSNSRSEMNVSTLELGDSALYLCASSLMDRDQETQYFGPGTRLLVL.

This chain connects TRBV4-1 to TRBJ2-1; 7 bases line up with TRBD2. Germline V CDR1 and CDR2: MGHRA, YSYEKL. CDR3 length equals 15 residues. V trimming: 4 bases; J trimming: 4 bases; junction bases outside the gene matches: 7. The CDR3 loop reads CASSLPSGVYNEQFF. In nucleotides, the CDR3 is TGCGCCAGCAGCCTCCCTAGCGGAGTGTACAATGAGCAGTTCTTC.

CDR3 amino acids: CASTGPGANEKLFF. DNA for the CDR3: TGTGCCAGTACCGGTCCTGGTGCTAATGAAAAACTGTTTTTT. The rearrangement joins TRBV19 to TRBJ1-4; D gene uncertain. CDR3 length: 14 residues. The germline V gene has CDR1 LNHDA and CDR2 SQIVND (reference sequence). The V end lost 7 bases, the J end lost 3 bases, and 12 bases lay between the germline ends.